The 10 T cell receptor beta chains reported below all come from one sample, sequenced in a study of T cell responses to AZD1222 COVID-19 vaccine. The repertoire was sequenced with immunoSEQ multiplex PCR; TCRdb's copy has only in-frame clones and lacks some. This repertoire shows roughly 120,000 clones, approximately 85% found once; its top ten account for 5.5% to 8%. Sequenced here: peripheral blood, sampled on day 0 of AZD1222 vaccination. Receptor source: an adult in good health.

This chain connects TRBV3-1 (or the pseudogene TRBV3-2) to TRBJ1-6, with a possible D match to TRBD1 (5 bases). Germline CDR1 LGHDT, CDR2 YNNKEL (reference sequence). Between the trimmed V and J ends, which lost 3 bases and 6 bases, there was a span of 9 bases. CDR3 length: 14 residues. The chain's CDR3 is CASSQIGANSPLHF. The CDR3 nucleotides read TGTGCCAGCAGCCAGATTGGGGCTAATTCACCCCTCCACTTT.

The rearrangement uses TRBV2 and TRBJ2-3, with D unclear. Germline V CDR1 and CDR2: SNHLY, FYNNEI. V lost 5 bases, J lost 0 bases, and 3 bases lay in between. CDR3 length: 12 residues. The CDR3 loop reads CASSTSTDTQYF. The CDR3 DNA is TGTGCCAGCAGTACTAGCACAGATACGCAGTATTTT.

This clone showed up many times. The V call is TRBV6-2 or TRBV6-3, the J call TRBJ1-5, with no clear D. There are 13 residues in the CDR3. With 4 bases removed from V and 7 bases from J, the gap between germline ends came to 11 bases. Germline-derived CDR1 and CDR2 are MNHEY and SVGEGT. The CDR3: CASSSLRSQPQHF. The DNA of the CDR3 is TGTGCCAGCAGTTCACTACGGTCGCAGCCCCAGCATTTT.

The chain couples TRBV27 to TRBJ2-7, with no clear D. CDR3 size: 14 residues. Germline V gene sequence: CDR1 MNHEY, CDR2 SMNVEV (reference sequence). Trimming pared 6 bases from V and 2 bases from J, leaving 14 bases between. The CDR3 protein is CASRPPGRTYEQYF. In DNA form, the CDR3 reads TGTGCCAGCAGGCCCCCCGGGCGGACCTACGAGCAGTACTTC.

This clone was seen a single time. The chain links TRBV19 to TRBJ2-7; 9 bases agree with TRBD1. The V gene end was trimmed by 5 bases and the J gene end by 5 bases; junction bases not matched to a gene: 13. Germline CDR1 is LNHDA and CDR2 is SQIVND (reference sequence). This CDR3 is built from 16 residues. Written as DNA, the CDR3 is TGTGCCAGTAGTGGGCAACCGGGACAGGGTATAGACGAGCAGTACTTC. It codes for CASSGQPGQGIDEQYF.

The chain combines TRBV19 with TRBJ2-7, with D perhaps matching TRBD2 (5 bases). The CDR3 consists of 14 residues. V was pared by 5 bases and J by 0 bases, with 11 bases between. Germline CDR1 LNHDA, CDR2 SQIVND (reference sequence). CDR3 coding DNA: TGTGCCAGTAGTCAGAGCGGCGCCTCCTACGAGCAGTACTTC. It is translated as CASSQSGASYEQYF.

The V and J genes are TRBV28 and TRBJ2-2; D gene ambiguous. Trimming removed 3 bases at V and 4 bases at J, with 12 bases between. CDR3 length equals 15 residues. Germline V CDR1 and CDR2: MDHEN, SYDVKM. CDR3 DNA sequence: TGTGCCAGCAGTTTCCTATACACGGGCACCGGGGAGCTGTTTTTT. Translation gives CASSFLYTGTGELFF.

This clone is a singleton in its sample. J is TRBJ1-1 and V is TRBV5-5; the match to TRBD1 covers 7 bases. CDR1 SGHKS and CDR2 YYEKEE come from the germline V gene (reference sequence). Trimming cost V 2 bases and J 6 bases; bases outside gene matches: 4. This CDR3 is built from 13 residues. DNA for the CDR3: TGTGCCAGCAGCTTCCTGACAGGGCCTGAAGCTTTCTTT. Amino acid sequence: CASSFLTGPEAFF. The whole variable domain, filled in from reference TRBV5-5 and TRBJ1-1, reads DAGVTQSPTHLIKTRGQQVTLRCSPISGHKSVSWYQQVLGQGPQFIFQYYEKEERGRGNFPDRFSARQFPNYSSELNVNALLLGDSALYLCASSFLTGPEAFFGQGTRLTVV.

CDR3 amino acids: CASTQQIGRGVETQYF. As DNA, the CDR3 is TGTGCCAGCACCCAGCAAATTGGCAGGGGGGTTGAGACCCAGTACTTC. The chain is built from TRBV2 and TRBJ2-5; possibly TRBD1 for D (7 bases). The germline V and J ends were trimmed by 7 bases and 5 bases, with 23 bases remaining between them. Germline V gene lookup returns CDR1 SNHLY and CDR2 FYNNEI. The CDR3 contains 16 residues.

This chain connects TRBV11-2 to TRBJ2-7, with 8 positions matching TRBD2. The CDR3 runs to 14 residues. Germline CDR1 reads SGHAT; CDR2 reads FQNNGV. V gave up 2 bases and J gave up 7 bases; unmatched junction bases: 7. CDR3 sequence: CASSLTSGGPEQYF. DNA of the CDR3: TGTGCCAGCAGCTTAACCAGCGGGGGACCGGAGCAGTACTTC. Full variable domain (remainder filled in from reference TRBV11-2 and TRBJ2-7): EAGVAQSPRYKIIEKRQSVAFWCNPISGHATLYWYQQILGQGPKLLIQFQNNGVVDDSQLPKDRFSAERLKGVDSTLKIQPAKLEDSAVYLCASSLTSGGPEQYFGPGTRLTVT.